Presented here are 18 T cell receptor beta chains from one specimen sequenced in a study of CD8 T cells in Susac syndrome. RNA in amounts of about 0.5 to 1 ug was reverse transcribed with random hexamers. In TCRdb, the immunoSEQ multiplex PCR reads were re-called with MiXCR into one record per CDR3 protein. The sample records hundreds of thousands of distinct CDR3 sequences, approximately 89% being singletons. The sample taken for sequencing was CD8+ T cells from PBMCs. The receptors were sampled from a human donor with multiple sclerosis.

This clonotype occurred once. CDR3 sequence reads: CASSPQGLAGGYEQFF. CDR3 DNA sequence: TGCGCCAGCAGCCCGCAGGGACTAGCGGGAGGTTATGAGCAGTTCTTC. The rearrangement uses TRBV5-1 and TRBJ2-1; 15 bases align to TRBD2. The CDR3 consists of 16 residues. Germline loops: CDR1 SGHRS, CDR2 YFSETQ. J was trimmed by 8 bases and V by 4 bases; bases with no gene match: 7.

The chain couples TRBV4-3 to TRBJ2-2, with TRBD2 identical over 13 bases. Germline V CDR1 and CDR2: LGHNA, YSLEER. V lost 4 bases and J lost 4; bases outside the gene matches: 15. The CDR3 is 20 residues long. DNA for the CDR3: TGCGCCAGCAGCCGCGCTTCACTAGCGGGGGGGCTTGATGGCACCGGGGAGCTGTTTTTT. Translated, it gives CASSRASLAGGLDGTGELFF.

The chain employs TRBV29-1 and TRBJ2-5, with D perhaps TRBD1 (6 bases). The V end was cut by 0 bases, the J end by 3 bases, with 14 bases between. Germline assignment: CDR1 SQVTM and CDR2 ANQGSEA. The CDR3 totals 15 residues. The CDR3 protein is CSVEDSYKGEETQYF. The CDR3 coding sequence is TGCAGCGTTGAAGATAGTTATAAGGGGGAAGAGACCCAGTACTTC.

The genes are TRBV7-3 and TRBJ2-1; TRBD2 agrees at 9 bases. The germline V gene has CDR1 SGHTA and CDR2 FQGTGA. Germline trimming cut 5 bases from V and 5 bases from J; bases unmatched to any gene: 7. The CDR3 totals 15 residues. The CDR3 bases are TGTGCCAGCAGCGAGACTAGCGGAGGCAACAATGAGCAGTTCTTC. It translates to CASSETSGGNNEQFF.

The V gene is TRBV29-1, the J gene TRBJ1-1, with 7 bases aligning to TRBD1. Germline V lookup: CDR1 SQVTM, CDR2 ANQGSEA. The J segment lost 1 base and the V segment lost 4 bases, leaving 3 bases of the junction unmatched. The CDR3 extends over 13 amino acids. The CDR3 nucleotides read TGCAGCGTTGCAGGGGGGCCGAACACTGAAGCTTTCTTT. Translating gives CSVAGGPNTEAFF.

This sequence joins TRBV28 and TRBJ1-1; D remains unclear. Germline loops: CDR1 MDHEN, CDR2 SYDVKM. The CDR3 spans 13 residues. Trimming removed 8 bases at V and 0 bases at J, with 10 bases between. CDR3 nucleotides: TGTGCCAGCGGCCTTGCCATGAACACTGAAGCTTTCTTT. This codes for CASGLAMNTEAFF.

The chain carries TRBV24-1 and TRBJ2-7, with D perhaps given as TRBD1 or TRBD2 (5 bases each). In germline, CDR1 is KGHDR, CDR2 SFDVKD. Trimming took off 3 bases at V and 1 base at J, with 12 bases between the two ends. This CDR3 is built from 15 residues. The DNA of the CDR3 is TGTGCCACCAGTGATCGTAGGGGAGAGTCCTACGAGCAGTACTTC. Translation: CATSDRRGESYEQYF.

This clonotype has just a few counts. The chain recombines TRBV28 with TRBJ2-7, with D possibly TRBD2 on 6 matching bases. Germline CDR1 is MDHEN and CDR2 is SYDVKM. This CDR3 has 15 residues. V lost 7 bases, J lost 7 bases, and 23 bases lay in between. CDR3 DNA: TGTGCCAGCAATCTCCTATTGGGACTTCCTCGGGAGCAGTACTTC. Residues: CASNLLLGLPREQYF.

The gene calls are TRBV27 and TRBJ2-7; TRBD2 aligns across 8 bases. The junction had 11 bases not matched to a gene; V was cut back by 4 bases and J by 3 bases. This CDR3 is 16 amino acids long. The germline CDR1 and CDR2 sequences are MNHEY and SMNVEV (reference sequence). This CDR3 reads CASSSPPGTSIYEQYF. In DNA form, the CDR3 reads TGTGCCAGCAGTTCCCCCCCTGGGACTAGTATCTACGAGCAGTACTTC.

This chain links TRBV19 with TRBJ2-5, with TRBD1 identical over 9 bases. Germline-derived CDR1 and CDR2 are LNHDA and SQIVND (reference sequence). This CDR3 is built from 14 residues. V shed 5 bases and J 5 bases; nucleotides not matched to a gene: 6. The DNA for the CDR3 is TGTGCCAGTAGTCTGACAGGGGGTGACGAGACCCAGTACTTC. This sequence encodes CASSLTGGDETQYF.

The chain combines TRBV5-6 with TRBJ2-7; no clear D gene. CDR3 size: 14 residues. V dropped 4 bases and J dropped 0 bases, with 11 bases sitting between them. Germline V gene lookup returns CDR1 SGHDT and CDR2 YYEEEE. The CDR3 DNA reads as TGTGCCAGCAGCGTCGGCGTATTCTCCTACGAGCAGTACTTC. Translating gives CASSVGVFSYEQYF.

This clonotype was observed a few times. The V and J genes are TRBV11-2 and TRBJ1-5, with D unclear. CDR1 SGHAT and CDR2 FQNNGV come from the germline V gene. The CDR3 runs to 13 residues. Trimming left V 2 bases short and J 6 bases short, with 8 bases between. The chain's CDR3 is CASSLSSSQPQHF. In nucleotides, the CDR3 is TGTGCCAGCAGCTTATCGTCGAGTCAGCCCCAGCATTTT.

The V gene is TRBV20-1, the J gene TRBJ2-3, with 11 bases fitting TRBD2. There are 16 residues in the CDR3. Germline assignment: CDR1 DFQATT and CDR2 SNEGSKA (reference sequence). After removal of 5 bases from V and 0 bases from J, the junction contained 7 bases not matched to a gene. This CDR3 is CSAEGLAVTSTDTQYF. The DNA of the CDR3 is TGCAGTGCTGAGGGACTAGCGGTTACTAGCACAGATACGCAGTATTTT.

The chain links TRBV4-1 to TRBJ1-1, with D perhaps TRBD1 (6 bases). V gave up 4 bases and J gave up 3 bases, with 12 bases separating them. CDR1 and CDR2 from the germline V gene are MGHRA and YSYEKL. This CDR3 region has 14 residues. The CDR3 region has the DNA TGCGCCAGCAGCCGGGAGGGGACATACACTGAAGCTTTCTTT. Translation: CASSREGTYTEAFF.

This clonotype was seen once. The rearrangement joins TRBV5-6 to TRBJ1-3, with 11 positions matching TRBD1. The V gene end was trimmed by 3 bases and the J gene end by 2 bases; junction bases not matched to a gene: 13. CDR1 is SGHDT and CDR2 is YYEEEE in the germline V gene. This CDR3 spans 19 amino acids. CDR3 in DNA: TGTGCCAGCAGCTCGTATTATTCCGGGACAGGGGGTACTGGAAACACCATATATTTT. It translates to CASSSYYSGTGGTGNTIYF.

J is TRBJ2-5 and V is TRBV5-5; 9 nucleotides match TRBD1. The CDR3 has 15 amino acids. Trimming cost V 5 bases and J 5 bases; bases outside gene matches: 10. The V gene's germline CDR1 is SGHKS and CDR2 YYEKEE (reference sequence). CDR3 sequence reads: CASSRGQGSGETQYF. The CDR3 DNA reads TGTGCCAGCAGTCGGGGACAGGGTTCGGGGGAGACCCAGTACTTC.

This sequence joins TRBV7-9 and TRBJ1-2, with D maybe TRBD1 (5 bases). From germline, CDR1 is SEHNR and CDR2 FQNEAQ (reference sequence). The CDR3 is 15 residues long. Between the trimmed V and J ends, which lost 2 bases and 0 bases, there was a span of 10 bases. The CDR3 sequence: CASSLSQGPNYGYTF. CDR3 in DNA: TGTGCCAGCAGCTTAAGTCAGGGCCCTAACTATGGCTACACCTTC.

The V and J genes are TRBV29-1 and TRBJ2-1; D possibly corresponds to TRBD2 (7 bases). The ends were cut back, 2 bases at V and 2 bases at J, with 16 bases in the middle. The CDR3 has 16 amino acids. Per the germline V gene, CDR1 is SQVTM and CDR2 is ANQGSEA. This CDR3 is CSVEWAGANPYNEQFF. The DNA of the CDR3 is TGCAGCGTTGAATGGGCGGGGGCAAACCCCTACAATGAGCAGTTCTTC.